Sequencing of this T cell receptor beta chain was carried out in a study of T-cell reconstitution after alpha-beta-depleted transplantation in children. Unique molecular identifiers were built into the TCRbeta library. From the PCR reads, TCRdb called clonotypes with MiXCR, one entry per CDR3 protein. The sample has roughly 490,000 distinct CDR3 sequences; about an eighth are singletons. A remark on this clonotype: The antigen remains unidentified.

Study-level findings and limits: The high TCRbeta diversity at day 60 in some patients came from surviving recipient T cells and thymic progenitors. One year after transplant, T-cell counts and diversity came mostly from newly produced T cells. It was reported that alpha-beta T cells came from several hundred expanded graft clones (about two months after transplant).

CDR1 and CDR2 from the germline V gene are MDHEN and SYDVKM. The CDR3 has 14 residues. V lost 6 bases, J lost 1 base, and 12 bases lay in between. Sequencing was performed on PBMCs, mostly from graft donor cells, taken 180 days after TCRalphabeta/CD19-depleted stem cell transplant. V gene TRBV28 combines with J gene TRBJ1-1; TRBD1 is a possible D gene (5 bases). This TCR came from a female patient younger than 10 who had a stem cell transplant for aplastic anemia, so the T cells may come from the graft donor. The DNA for the CDR3 is TGTGCCAGCAGGATAGACAGATCGAACACTGAAGCTTTCTTT. Its protein is CASRIDRSNTEAFF.